This T cell receptor beta chain originates from a study of blood T cells in healthy people across ages. This clonotype was counted ten times or more. Its matching antigen is unknown. The use of a sample-barcoded 5' primer and a J-beta primer mix characterized a second PCR of roughly 6 to 12 cycles. Each TCR beta cDNA got a 12-nucleotide random molecular identifier. TCRdb re-called the 5' RACE reads through MiXCR, storing one row per CDR3 protein. The sample contains about 1.8 million distinct CDR3 sequences, about 50% of which appear only once. The CDR3 covers 14 residues. The germline CDR1 and CDR2 sequences are MDHEN and SYDVKM. V lost 6 bases to trimming and J lost 1 base, with 7 bases between them. Notes on the study in general: Estimated diversity, derived from one million T cells, was regarded as an underestimate. A roughly linear age-dependent decrease characterized TCR beta diversity per million T cells. Comparison with aged donors showed that long-lived donors had more naive CD4+ cells and higher diversity.

V gene TRBV28 combines with J gene TRBJ2-6, with no clear D. Sequencing was done on a sample of blood. The sequence derives from a woman in her forties in good health. The CDR3 nucleotides read TGTGCCAGCAGGACCGGATCTGGGGCCAACGTCCTGACTTTC. Translation gives CASRTGSGANVLTF.